This TCR beta chain came from a study of T cell repertoires in aging, cancer and after chemotherapy. Looking at the study overall: Paired samples before and after chemotherapy came from glioblastoma patients receiving temozolomide-based therapy.

This clonotype was observed a handful of times. Antigen: not known. Amplification of TCR beta used genomic DNA extracted from peripheral blood. Multiplex touch-down PCR with TRB-A/B primers amplified rearranged V-D-J TRB sequences. TCRdb re-called the multiplex PCR reads through MiXCR, storing one row per CDR3 protein. The profile covers 2,100 or so distinct CDR3 sequences, with roughly 27% appearing a single time and around 8.5% taken by the ten largest. Broader study findings: Age-matched healthy donors had significantly more diverse, less clonal blood TCR repertoires than untreated cancer patients. In each cancer cohort, median generation probability increased across chemotherapy, suggesting thymic output rebounded.

The CDR3 totals 14 residues. CDR1 and CDR2 (germline): DFQATT, SNEGSKA (reference sequence). V was cut by 6 bases and J by 8 bases, with 19 bases left in between. This sequence originates from a human donor with a solid tumor. The specimen was blood. This chain connects TRBV20-1 to TRBJ2-2; D may be TRBD2 (6 bases). The CDR3 protein is CSAPRDSGTGELFF. The CDR3 DNA sequence: TGCAGTGCCCCTCGGGATAGCGGCACTGGGGAGCTGTTTTTT.